This T cell receptor (beta chain) is drawn from a study of OX40 agonist ivuxolimab in advanced cancers. Study context: An agonistic human IgG2 monoclonal antibody against OX40 (CD134) was given.

This clone was picked up one time. The target antigen is unknown. Regarding the study as a whole: CD4+ and CD8+ blood T cells expanded clonally by week 6 at 0.1 to 3.0 mg/kg.

V was trimmed by 0 bases and J by 3 bases, leaving 15 bases between them. CDR1 and CDR2 from the germline V gene are MNHEY and SMNVEV (reference sequence). This CDR3 spans 17 amino acids. Measured with immunoSEQ multiplex PCR; TCRdb has only the in-frame clones, and not every one. The profile shows under 100,000 clones, 90% of them singletons. The receptor was isolated from an adult with an advanced solid tumor such as melanoma, head and neck, liver or kidney cancer. The chain is built from TRBV27 and TRBJ2-1; the D call may be TRBD1 or TRBD2 (5 bases each). The input for sequencing was CD4+ or CD8+ T cells sorted from blood, taken in a trial of the OX40 agonist ivuxolimab. The CDR3: CASSLSLRDRSYNEQFF. For the CDR3, the DNA is TGTGCCAGCAGTTTATCGTTACGGGACCGAAGCTACAATGAGCAGTTCTTC.